The next 29 T cell receptor beta chains were all read from a single sample in a study of molecular identifiers for immune sequencing clone quantification (dated by TCRdb to the late 2010s). Libraries were made using PCR. For sequencing, a NextSeq 500 was employed. Through fastp at Q25 and MiXCR, TCRdb rebuilt clones from the public reads, retaining in-frame beta chains. CDR3 protein duplicates are merged, each entry listing the most common genes and DNA. Counted in this sample were roughly 40,000 distinct CDR3 sequences; about a quarter of them appeared once. Together, the top ten hold around 0.89% of the sample. Sequenced: naive CD8+ T cells from blood, with Jurkat cell RNA spiked in. Per the publication, the cell subset or site label means: FACS-sorted CD8+CD4-CCR7+CD45RA+ naive T cells. The receptors come from a human donor in good health. Some libraries in this study had Jurkat cell RNA spiked in.

This clonotype was detected many times. The chain employs TRBV7-8 and TRBJ2-3, with 8 bases that match TRBD2. Trimming cost V 7 bases and J 4 bases; bases outside gene matches: 4. The CDR3 runs to 13 residues. Germline loops: CDR1 SGHVS, CDR2 FQNEAQ. The CDR3 is CASNGGGSDTQYF. The DNA of the CDR3 is TGTGCCAGCAACGGGGGGGGTTCAGATACGCAGTATTTT.

This clonotype was observed many times. The chain carries TRBV6-5 and TRBJ1-2; D ambiguous. Germline values: CDR1 MNHEY, CDR2 SVGAGI. The CDR3 spans 15 residues. V shed 0 bases and J shed 5 bases, with 13 bases lying between them. The CDR3 DNA follows: TGTGCCAGCAGTTACTCATCGGACTATACATATGGCTACACCTTC. It translates to CASSYSSDYTYGYTF.

This clonotype was counted at least ten times. The chain joins TRBV11-2 to TRBJ2-3, with D perhaps being TRBD1 or TRBD2 (5 bases each). The CDR3 has 17 amino acids. CDR1 and CDR2 from the germline V gene are SGHAT and FQNNGV. V gave up 1 base and J gave up 9 bases, with 23 bases separating them. The CDR3 is CASSLGPLGLASGTQYF. For the CDR3, the DNA is TGTGCCAGCAGCTTAGGCCCCTTGGGGCTAGCAAGCGGCACGCAGTATTTT.

This clonotype was seen at least ten times. The chain uses TRBV28 and TRBJ2-7; D is possibly TRBD1 (6 bases). V dropped 5 bases and J dropped 0 bases, with 11 bases sitting between them. This CDR3 comprises 14 residues. CDR1 and CDR2 (germline): MDHEN, SYDVKM. CDR3 in amino acids: CASSQGTSSYEQYF. The CDR3 coding sequence is TGTGCCAGCAGTCAGGGGACCTCCTCCTACGAGCAGTACTTC.

This clonotype was seen repeatedly, ten times or more. The V and J genes are TRBV15 and TRBJ1-1; 7 bases fit TRBD1. The length of the CDR3 is 13 residues. CDR1 and CDR2 (germline): LNHNV, YYDKDF (reference sequence). Unmatched junction bases numbered 3, after V lost 3 bases and J lost 5 bases. CDR3 amino acids: CATSRTGLTEAFF. CDR3 DNA: TGTGCCACCAGCAGGACAGGGCTTACTGAAGCTTTCTTT. Full variable domain (rest looked up from reference TRBV15 and TRBJ1-1): DAMVIQNPRYQVTQFGKPVTLSCSQTLNHNVMYWYQQKSSQAPKLLFHYYDKDFNNEADTPDNFQSRRPNTSFCFLDIRSPGLGDTAMYLCATSRTGLTEAFFGQGTRLTVV.

This clonotype came up many times. The chain uses TRBV4-1 and TRBJ1-1, with a possible D match to TRBD1 (6 bases). Between the trimmed V and J ends, which lost 1 base and 4 bases, there was a span of 13 bases. Germline lookup yields CDR1 MGHRA and CDR2 YSYEKL. The length of the CDR3 is 15 residues. The DNA of the CDR3 is TGCGCCAGCAGCCAAGTTTCTGGAGGGGGCACTGAAGCTTTCTTT. It codes for CASSQVSGGGTEAFF.

This chain links TRBV4-2 with TRBJ2-3; TRBD2 matches 10 bases. This CDR3 comprises 19 residues. After removal of 8 bases from V and 13 bases from J, the junction contained 30 bases not matched to a gene. CDR1 and CDR2 (germline): LGHNA, YNFKEQ. CDR3 nucleotides: TGTGCCAGCCGCCGAGAGGCGGGTCCAGCGGGAGGGTTTGGGGATGCGGAGTATTTT. Translating gives CASRREAGPAGGFGDAEYF.

As for this clonotype: One end of the junction does not line up with germline, which may come from a read error. The genes are TRBV4-3 and TRBJ1-2; maybe TRBD1 (6 bases). Germline assignment: CDR1 LGHNA and CDR2 YSLEER. The CDR3 covers 15 residues. CDR3 nucleotides: TGCGCCAGCAGCCAAGGAGGTACAGGGTATTTTGGCTACCCCTTC. The encoded protein is CASSQGGTGYFGYPF.

Turning to this clonotype: A read error may be the cause here, since a much bigger clone is one base away. The gene calls are TRBV7-9 and TRBJ2-1; the match to TRBD2 covers 8 bases. Germline V gene lookup returns CDR1 SEHNR and CDR2 FQNEAQ (reference sequence). The CDR3 is 15 amino acids. CDR3: CTSSFVLAAYNEQFF. The CDR3 nucleotides are TGTACCAGCAGCTTCGTACTAGCGGCCTACAATGAGCAGTTCTTC. Together with reference TRBV7-9 and TRBJ2-1, the CDR3 gives the full variable domain: DTGVSQNPRHKITKRGQNVTFRCDPISEHNRLYWYRQTLGQGPEFLTYFQNEAQLEKSRLLSDRFSAERPKGSFSTLEIQRTEQGDSAMYLCTSSFVLAAYNEQFFGPGTRLTVL.

This clonotype was detected many times. This chain connects TRBV5-4 to TRBJ2-7; D uncertain. CDR1 and CDR2 from the germline V gene are SGHNT and YYREEE (reference sequence). This CDR3 comprises 13 residues. V was cut by 0 bases and J by 6 bases, with 10 bases left in between. Written as DNA, the CDR3 is TGTGCCAGCAGCTTGGAGTTAGCTCCCGAGCAGTACTTC. It specifies CASSLELAPEQYF.

This clonotype was picked up a small number of times. The V gene is TRBV7-9, the J gene TRBJ2-7; D not certain. CDR3 length: 16 residues. V was clipped by 1 base and J by 1 base, with 14 bases between them. CDR1 is SEHNR, CDR2 FQNEAQ, per germline (reference sequence). The CDR3 loop reads CASSLDGSGESYEQYF. The CDR3 DNA reads TGTGCCAGCAGCTTAGACGGGTCAGGTGAGTCCTACGAGCAGTACTTC.

This clonotype was counted at least ten times. V usage is TRBV6-5 and J usage is TRBJ2-3; 7 nucleotides align to TRBD1. This CDR3 spans 17 amino acids. CDR1 is MNHEY and CDR2 is SVGAGI in the germline V gene. V shed 5 bases, J shed 3 bases, and the junction held 14 bases outside the gene matches. CDR3 DNA sequence: TGTGCCAGCAGTCGATACAGGGGTCGTCCGCCAACAGATACGCAGTATTTT. As protein: CASSRYRGRPPTDTQYF.

This clonotype has just a few counts. A read error may explain this, as a much larger clone is one base away. The V and J genes are TRBV4-1 and TRBJ2-6; D perhaps matches TRBD1 (6 bases). There are 15 residues in the CDR3. Germline V CDR1 and CDR2: MGHRA, YSYEKL. Here the CDR3 reads CARSRQDSGANVLTF. CDR3 bases: TGCGCCCGCAGCCGACAGGACTCTGGGGCCAACGTCCTGACTTTC.

This clonotype was seen at least ten times. The V call is TRBV5-6, the J call TRBJ2-7, with D possibly TRBD1 on 5 matching bases. Looked up from germline, CDR1 is SGHDT and CDR2 is YYEEEE. The CDR3 has 12 amino acids. V lost 5 bases to trimming and J lost 7 bases, with 13 bases between them. The CDR3 reads CASSTQVLEQYF. The CDR3 region has the DNA TGTGCCAGCAGTACACAGGTCCTGGAGCAGTACTTC.

As to this clonotype: A read error is possible here, since a much larger clone lies one base away. The J gene is TRBJ2-5, the V gene TRBV7-6; D is possibly TRBD2 (7 bases). The CDR3 consists of 16 residues. With 1 base removed from V and 2 bases from J, the gap between germline ends came to 14 bases. Germline V CDR1 and CDR2: SGHVS, FNYEAQ. The CDR3 is CASSLGFGGRQETQYF. The CDR3 DNA reads TGTGCCAGCAGCTTAGGGTTCGGGGGGCGTCAAGAGACCCAGTACTTC. Together with reference TRBV7-6 and TRBJ2-5, the CDR3 gives the full variable domain: GAGVSQSPRYKVTKRGQDVALRCDPISGHVSLYWYRQALGQGPEFLTYFNYEAQQDKSGLPNDRFSAERPEGSISTLTIQRTEQRDSAMYRCASSLGFGGRQETQYFGPGTRLLVL.

Points on this clonotype: A much bigger clone sits one base away, suggesting this may be a read error. This chain uses TRBV19 with TRBJ2-1, with 9 bases lining up with TRBD1. Germline values: CDR1 LNHDA, CDR2 SQIVND (reference sequence). The CDR3 runs 13 residues. The CDR3 here is CASSTWDREEQSF. The CDR3 coding sequence is TGTGCCAGTAGTACCTGGGACAGGGAAGAGCAGTCCTTC.

This clonotype was picked up many times. CDR3 in DNA: TGTGCCAGCGCGGGGGACGGTTATAATGAAAAACTGTTTTTT. Amino acid sequence: CASAGDGYNEKLFF. The chain is built from TRBV7-6 and TRBJ1-4; D may be TRBD1 (5 bases). Germline V lookup: CDR1 SGHVS, CDR2 FNYEAQ. Between the trimmed V and J ends, which lost 8 bases and 4 bases, there was a span of 14 bases. There are 14 residues in the CDR3.

This clonotype showed up just once. This chain joins TRBV5-3 and TRBJ1-5; TRBD1 might be the D (5 bases). TRBV5-3 is annotated as an ORF whose role is uncertain. V was cut by 10 bases and J by 7 bases, with 24 bases left in between. The CDR3 loop spans 15 amino acids. In DNA form, the CDR3 reads TGTGCCTGCAGCTTGATGGTTGTGGCAGGGCAGCCCCAGCATTTT. Protein sequence: CACSLMVVAGQPQHF.

Ten or more counts support this clonotype. The chain links TRBV28 to TRBJ2-1; 11 bases are a match to TRBD2. The CDR3 runs to 14 residues. The germline V gene encodes CDR1 MDHEN and CDR2 SYDVKM. With V trimmed by 4 bases and J by 5 bases, 1 base remained unmatched. CDR3 sequence (DNA): TGTGCCAGCAGTTCGGGACTAGCGGACAATGAGCAGTTCTTC. This encodes CASSSGLADNEQFF.

This clonotype was seen a few times. A much larger clone differs from this one at a single base, so this may be a read error. The chain is built from TRBV20-1 and TRBJ2-3, with 12 bases that match TRBD2. The CDR3 is made up of 16 amino acids. Germline values: CDR1 DFQATT, CDR2 SNEGSKA (reference sequence). Losses at the gene ends were 3 bases for V and 2 bases for J; bases not matched to a gene: 6. The DNA of the CDR3 is TGCAGTGCTAGCCGGACTAGCGGGGCCCACACAGATACGCAGTATTTT. It translates to CSASRTSGAHTDTQYF.

This clonotype was detected ten times or more. CDR3: CASREGTMNTEAFF. In nucleotides, the CDR3 is TGCGCCAGCAGAGAGGGCACAATGAACACTGAAGCTTTCTTT. This sequence joins TRBV4-3 and TRBJ1-1; unclear D gene. The V gene's germline CDR1 is LGHNA and CDR2 YSLEER. CDR3 size: 14 residues. Trimming took off 6 bases at V and 0 bases at J, with 11 bases between the two ends.

V and J are TRBV10-3 and TRBJ2-3; possible D gene TRBD2, 7 bases. V shed 0 bases and J shed 3 bases, with 16 bases lying between them. Per germline, CDR1 ENHRY and CDR2 SYGVKD. This CDR3 spans 17 amino acids. CDR3 protein: CAISESAGAGETDTQYF. In nucleotides, the CDR3 is TGTGCCATCAGTGAGTCGGCGGGGGCTGGGGAGACAGATACGCAGTATTTT.

This clonotype was picked up many times. The V gene is TRBV7-9, the J gene TRBJ2-5; TRBD2 might be the D (5 bases). The germline gives CDR1 SEHNR, CDR2 FQNEAQ (reference sequence). The CDR3 spans 14 residues. The V and J ends lost 5 bases and 2 bases respectively, with 12 bases between them. The CDR3 loop is CASSRSEGQETQYF. CDR3 in DNA: TGTGCCAGCAGCCGTAGCGAAGGACAAGAGACCCAGTACTTC.

Note on this clonotype: This may stem from a read error, because a much larger clone lies one nucleotide away. The V and J genes are TRBV19 and TRBJ2-7; TRBD1 aligns across 7 bases. The germline V gene has CDR1 LNHDA and CDR2 SQIVND (reference sequence). With V trimmed by 3 bases and J by 2 bases, 7 bases remained unmatched. This CDR3 is built from 15 residues. CDR3 region: CASSMDGTATYEQYF. CDR3 bases: TGTGCCAGTAGTATGGACGGGACAGCAACCTACGAGCAGTACTTC.

The rearrangement links TRBV2 to TRBJ2-5; D is uncertain. The germline V gene encodes CDR1 SNHLY and CDR2 FYNNEI. The V end lost 7 bases, the J end lost 13 bases, and 28 bases lay between the germline ends. The CDR3 length is 15 residues. CDR3 sequence: CASNPPAEDQAPPYF. CDR3 bases: TGTGCCAGCAACCCGCCGGCGGAAGACCAAGCGCCCCCGTACTTC.

V usage is TRBV4-1 and J usage is TRBJ2-1, with 9 bases identical to TRBD2. CDR3 length equals 15 residues. Germline V lookup: CDR1 MGHRA, CDR2 YSYEKL. Trimming cost V 1 base and J 6 bases; bases outside gene matches: 4. CDR3 sequence: CASSQGVGLANEQFF. CDR3 nucleotide sequence: TGCGCCAGCAGCCAAGGTGTGGGACTAGCCAATGAGCAGTTCTTC.

This clonotype was detected ten times or more. The J gene is TRBJ2-7, the V gene TRBV5-4; either TRBD1 or TRBD2 may supply D (6 bases each). The CDR3 has 14 residues. Germline-derived CDR1 and CDR2 are SGHNT and YYREEE (reference sequence). V was trimmed by 4 bases and J by 4 bases, leaving 15 bases between them. CDR3 sequence: CASSPDWGAYEQYF. The CDR3 DNA is TGTGCCAGCAGCCCAGATTGGGGGGCGTACGAGCAGTACTTC.

Judged by abundance, this clonotype is medium-sized. The chain carries TRBV5-4 and TRBJ2-3; D uncertain. CDR1 is SGHNT, CDR2 YYREEE, per germline (reference sequence). With 4 bases removed from V and 0 bases from J, the gap between germline ends came to 12 bases. This CDR3 is built from 15 residues. This CDR3 reads CASSDDRFSTDTQYF. As DNA, the CDR3 is TGTGCCAGCAGCGACGACCGCTTCAGCACAGATACGCAGTATTTT.

A few counts support this clonotype. A junction boundary mismatches the germline segment, possibly from a read error. The chain has TRBV6-5 and TRBJ2-5; possible D gene TRBD2, 5 bases. From germline, CDR1 is MNHEY and CDR2 SVGAGI. CDR3 length: 16 residues. The DNA for the CDR3 is TGTGCCAGCAGTTACGCGGGCGGATCCCCCTCAGAGCCCCAGTACTTC. Its translation: CASSYAGGSPSEPQYF.